The TCR beta chain under discussion was sequenced for a study of blood T cell repertoires in COVID-19. Study information: The cDNA or gDNA used as material had been derived from T cells, B-cell-depleted T cells, or PBMCs.

Authors' processing steps: Amplification with reference gene primers provided the estimates of nucleated cell counts. Here immunoSEQ multiplex PCR was the method, and the copy in TCRdb shows in-frame clones only, minus some. V and J calls plus clone size are reproduced from that table; the DNA served to infer D and trimming. The data contain 50,000 or so clones, roughly 89% of them singletons. Per the germline V gene, CDR1 is SGHDT and CDR2 is YYEEEE. This CDR3 has 13 residues. V was clipped by 4 bases and J by 6 bases, with 13 bases between them. This TCR came from a human donor in a cohort sampled during active COVID-19. The chain uses TRBV5-6 and TRBJ1-1; perhaps TRBD1 as D (5 bases). Material: peripheral blood. In DNA form, the CDR3 reads TGTGCCAGCAGCCGTGACAGTAACGCTGAAGCTTTCTTT. Protein product: CASSRDSNAEAFF.